This is a list of T cell receptor beta chains from one sample in a study of early T cells in non-severe SARS-CoV-2 infection. TCRdb used MiXCR to reprocess the 5' RACE reads, holding one entry per CDR3 protein. The repertoire has 30,000 or so distinct CDR3 sequences, 5.5% to 8% of them found once; the top ten carry less than 3%. The sample consisted of whole blood. The receptors were gathered from an adult who was a healthcare worker with PCR-confirmed SARS-CoV-2 infection or an uninfected control (not recorded which). Each CDR3 is given with its conserved first and last residue. The D gene is left open where the match is weak. Only some rows state a clone size, as once, few, many or a class for expanded clones.

clone size	V gene	D gene	J gene	CDR3 DNA	CDR3 protein
many	TRBV24-1	.	TRBJ2-1	TGTGCCACCTGCCAGGGTGGATACAATGAGCAGTTCTTC	CATCQGGYNEQFF
many	TRBV27	TRBD1	TRBJ2-7	TGTGCCAGCAGTTGGGACAGGCGCTCCTACGAGCAGTACTTC	CASSWDRRSYEQYF
many	TRBV11-2	.	TRBJ1-6	TGTGCCAGCAGCTTAAATCCAGGGGTAGATTCACCCCTCCACTTT	CASSLNPGVDSPLHF
many	TRBV20-1	.	TRBJ2-7	TGCAGTTCGACAGGCTCTACTAGCTCCTACGAGCAGTACTTC	CSSTGSTSSYEQYF
few	TRBV7-9	.	TRBJ2-1	TGTGCCAGCAGCTTGGCTCTGGCTGAGCAGTTCTTC	CASSLALAEQFF
medium-sized	TRBV10-3	.	TRBJ1-2	TGTGCCATCAGTGACCCAGGACAGATATTCTATGGCTACACCTTC	CAISDPGQIFYGYTF
many	TRBV29-1	.	TRBJ1-1	TGCAGCGTTTACTTAAACCAGGGCACTGAAGCTTTCTTT	CSVYLNQGTEAFF
few	TRBV7-2	TRBD2	TRBJ2-1	TGTGCCAGCAGCCCTAGCGGGAGTCAATACAATGAGCAGTTCTTC	CASSPSGSQYNEQFF
few	TRBV2	TRBD2	TRBJ2-7	TGTGCCAGCAACAACGGGGGGGTTCAGCAAGCTCACGAGCAGTACTTC	CASNNGGVQQAHEQYF
few	TRBV28	TRBD1	TRBJ1-1	TGTGCCAGCAGCTCAGGACAGGGTACTAACCTGGACGCTTTCTTT	CASSSGQGTNLDAFF
many	TRBV12-3/TRBV12-4	TRBD1	TRBJ2-7	TGTGCCAGCAGTCAGCTACAGGGGGCCTACGGGCAGTACTTC	CASSQLQGAYGQYF
many	TRBV11-2	.	TRBJ1-1	TGTGCCAGCAGCTTAATACAGAACACTGAAGCTTTCTTT	CASSLIQNTEAFF
many	TRBV30	.	TRBJ2-3	TGTGCCTGGAGTGTAGGTGTCGGGGCGGTCACAGATACGCAGTATTTT	CAWSVGVGAVTDTQYF
few	TRBV28	TRBD1	TRBJ2-5	TGTGCCAGCAGCTGGGAAGACAGGGGGCGTACCTTATCTGGCCAGTACTTC	CASSWEDRGRTLSGQYF
many	TRBV20-1	.	TRBJ2-2	TGCAGTGCTAGCTTCGCGAGTGGTACCGGGGAGCTGTTTTTT	CSASFASGTGELFF
many	TRBV20-1	.	TRBJ1-2	TGCAGTGCTAGGTCGAGTTCTAACTATGGCTACACCTTC	CSARSSSNYGYTF
many	TRBV5-6	.	TRBJ2-5	TGTGCCAGCAGCTTCCCAGGGCAGCAAGAGACCCAGTACTTC	CASSFPGQQETQYF
many	TRBV7-2	.	TRBJ1-6	TGTGCCAGCAGCTTAGTCGGGCAGGGACTTAATAATTCACCCCTCCACTTT	CASSLVGQGLNNSPLHF
medium-sized	TRBV20-1	.	TRBJ1-2	TGCAGTGCTGCAAGGGGCAGCTATGGCTACACCTTC	CSAARGSYGYTF
many	TRBV12-3/TRBV12-4	.	TRBJ1-1	TGTGCCAGCAGTTATGAGTCTGAAGCTTTCTTT	CASSYESEAFF
many	TRBV20-1	.	TRBJ2-2	TGCAGTGCCCCCAGGAGGACTAACACCGGGGAGCTGTTTTTT	CSAPRRTNTGELFF
.	TRBV5-1	.	TRBJ2-7	TGCGCCAGCAGCTTGGCGGGGCAGGGGGAGGACGAGCAGTACTTC	CASSLAGQGEDEQYF
many	TRBV6-5	TRBD1	TRBJ2-3	TGTGCCAGCGGGGACAGACACACAGATACGCAGTATTTT	CASGDRHTDTQYF
.	TRBV27	TRBD2	TRBJ2-1	TGTGCCAGCAGTTTATTTCTAGCGGGAGTTAGGAGTGAGCAGTTCTTC	CASSLFLAGVRSEQFF
.	TRBV30	.	TRBJ2-2	TGTGCCTGGACTGAGAACACCGGGGAGCTGTTTTTT	CAWTENTGELFF
.	TRBV10-3	TRBD1	TRBJ1-6	TGTGCCATCAGTGCCCTGGACAGGGATAATTCACCCCTCCACTTT	CAISALDRDNSPLHF
.	TRBV12-3/TRBV12-4	.	TRBJ1-1	TGTGCCAGCAGTTTAGACAGGCCCACTGAAGCTTTCTTT	CASSLDRPTEAFF
many	TRBV7-6	.	TRBJ2-7	TGTGCCAGCAGCTTACAGAACAGAGCCTCCTACGAGCAGTACTTC	CASSLQNRASYEQYF
many	TRBV5-4	.	TRBJ2-7	TGTGCCAGCAGCTCCGACAGCCTCTCCTACGAGCAGTACTTC	CASSSDSLSYEQYF
many	TRBV27	TRBD1	TRBJ1-1	TGTGCCAGCAGTTTTGGACAGGGGGTGGGTGAAGCTTTCTTT	CASSFGQGVGEAFF
many	TRBV7-2	.	TRBJ1-1	TGTGCCAGCAGCTTAGTTATAAGCGCGGGGGTTGAAGCTTTCTTT	CASSLVISAGVEAFF
medium-sized	TRBV12-3/TRBV12-4	.	TRBJ2-1	TGTGCCAGCAGTTTAGGGCGCCGGGGTTACAATGAGCAGTTCTTC	CASSLGRRGYNEQFF
many	TRBV11-2	TRBD1	TRBJ1-1	TGTGCCAGCAGCCGACAGGGGGACGGCACTGAAGCTTTCTTT	CASSRQGDGTEAFF
.	TRBV11-2	TRBD1	TRBJ2-7	TGTGCCAGCAGCTTCGGGACAGGGGCCTACGAGCAGTACTTC	CASSFGTGAYEQYF
many	TRBV14	.	TRBJ2-1	TGTGCCAGCAGCCAAGATCTGGGGGGCAATGAGCAGTTCTTC	CASSQDLGGNEQFF
many	TRBV20-1	TRBD2	TRBJ2-1	TGCAGCTCACTAGCGGGAGGGGACAATGAGCAGTTCTTC	CSSLAGGDNEQFF
many	TRBV2	.	TRBJ1-5	TGTGCCAGCAGCCTTAGGCTGGGCAGGGTTGGGCAGCCCCAGCATTTT	CASSLRLGRVGQPQHF
many	TRBV5-4	TRBD1	TRBJ2-3	TGTGCCAGCAGCAAAAACAGGGGGGGCACAGATACGCAGTATTTT	CASSKNRGGTDTQYF
medium-sized	TRBV20-1	.	TRBJ1-5	TGCAGTGCCAAGGATACAGCCAATCAGCCCCAGCATTTT	CSAKDTANQPQHF
.	TRBV7-9	TRBD2	TRBJ2-1	TGTGCCAGCAGCTTTCTTCGACTAGCGGGAGCAAATGAGCAGTTCTTC	CASSFLRLAGANEQFF
many	TRBV28	.	TRBJ2-1	TGTGCTAGCACGGAAGTGGGTGAAACCTACAATGAGCAGTTCTTC	CASTEVGETYNEQFF
few	TRBV7-9	TRBD2	TRBJ2-7	TGTGCCAGCAGTCCCGGGACTAGCGATTACGAGCAGTACTTC	CASSPGTSDYEQYF
few	TRBV12-3/TRBV12-4	TRBD1	TRBJ2-2	TGTGCCAGCAGCCCACAGGGGACCATTAACACCGGGGAGCTGTTTTTT	CASSPQGTINTGELFF
many	TRBV20-1	.	TRBJ2-1	TGCAGTGCTAGAGATCGGAGGGGGGGCTACAATGAGCAGTTCTTC	CSARDRRGGYNEQFF
many	TRBV7-2	.	TRBJ2-1	TGTGCCAGCAGGAGAGGAGGGAACTCCTACAATGAGCAGTTCTTC	CASRRGGNSYNEQFF
many	TRBV7-9	.	TRBJ1-1	TGTGCCAGCAGCTTGACAGCGAACACTGAAGCTTTCTTT	CASSLTANTEAFF
medium-sized	TRBV5-1	.	TRBJ1-4	TGCGCCAGCAGCTTGATTGGGGAAGGCGAAAAACTGTTTTTT	CASSLIGEGEKLFF
many	TRBV5-6	.	TRBJ2-1	TGTGCCAGCAGGTCCGGGGGAGCCTACAATGAGCAGTTCTTC	CASRSGGAYNEQFF
many	TRBV9	TRBD2	TRBJ2-3	TGTGCCAGCAGCGTAGGGACTAGCGGGGCTAGCACAGATACGCAGTATTTT	CASSVGTSGASTDTQYF
many	TRBV27	TRBD1	TRBJ2-7	TGTGCCAGCAGTGCACACCGGGACAGGGTCGAGCAGTACTTC	CASSAHRDRVEQYF
.	TRBV3-1	.	TRBJ2-7	TGTGCCAGCAGCCAAGGGGGCGGGTGGGAGCAGTACTTC	CASSQGGGWEQYF
many	TRBV24-1	TRBD1	TRBJ2-3	TGTGCCACCAGTCGAGACAGGGGAACAGATACGCAGTATTTT	CATSRDRGTDTQYF
many	TRBV3-1	TRBD2	TRBJ2-7	TGTGCCAGCAGCCTACCGCGGACTAGCGGAGCCTACGAGCAGTACTTC	CASSLPRTSGAYEQYF
many	TRBV2	TRBD2	TRBJ2-1	TGTGCCAGCAATGGACTAGCGGGGAACAATGAGCAGTTCTTC	CASNGLAGNNEQFF
many	TRBV24-1	TRBD1	TRBJ2-1	TGTGCCACCTGGTCGGGACAGGGTGGCAATGAGCAGTTCTTC	CATWSGQGGNEQFF